Below are 9 T cell receptor beta chains sequenced from a single sample in a study of beta chain features in type 1 diabetes. Since all of the isolated RNA was reverse transcribed, expressed TCRB transcripts were what got sequenced. Sequenced by immunoSEQ multiplex PCR; TCRdb stores in-frame clones only, minus some. Altogether about 350,000 clones are present, roughly a fifth being singletons, with the ten largest covering 0.035% to 0.05%. The sample consisted of naive CD4+ T cells from blood. These receptors all come from a young woman in good health.

There are a few counts of this clone. V and J are TRBV21-1 and TRBJ2-1; TRBD2 is the table's D call, not checked against the DNA. TRBV21-1 is a recognized pseudogene. This CDR3 has 11 residues. The CDR3 is CASPPDNEQFF. The DNA of the CDR3 is TGTGCCAGCCCCCCCGACAATGAGCAGTTCTTC.

In this sample, this clone turned up a few times. The V call is TRBV7-9, the J call TRBJ1-1, with 8 bases aligning to TRBD1. This CDR3 contains 14 residues. CDR1 and CDR2 from the germline V gene are SEHNR and FQNEAQ (reference sequence). With 4 bases clipped from V and 6 bases from J, the junction kept 7 bases outside the gene matches. The CDR3 region is CASSSGQGRAEAFF. Here the CDR3 DNA reads TGTGCCAGCAGCTCAGGACAGGGCAGGGCTGAAGCTTTCTTT. The whole variable domain, remainder taken from reference TRBV7-9 and TRBJ1-1, is DTGVSQNPRHKITKRGQNVTFRCDPISEHNRLYWYRQTLGQGPEFLTYFQNEAQLEKSRLLSDRFSAERPKGSFSTLEIQRTEQGDSAMYLCASSSGQGRAEAFFGQGTRLTVV.

The chain employs TRBV29-1 and TRBJ1-2; no firm D call. The V end was cut by 1 base, the J end by 6 bases, with 9 bases between. This CDR3 is built from 12 residues. Germline V gives CDR1 SQVTM, CDR2 ANQGSEA. The chain's CDR3 is CSVEGWRDGYTF. The CDR3 DNA reads as TGCAGCGTTGAAGGATGGCGGGATGGCTACACCTTC.

The chain uses TRBV7-9 and TRBJ2-2; 9 bases match TRBD2. The junction had 13 bases not matched to a gene; V was cut back by 5 bases and J by 9 bases. The CDR3 is 16 residues long. Germline CDR1 SEHNR, CDR2 FQNEAQ (reference sequence). CDR3 protein: CASSPRLAETDRELFF. In DNA, the CDR3 is TGTGCCAGCAGCCCCCGACTAGCGGAAACCGACCGGGAGCTGTTTTTT.

This clone came up a few times. Here the CDR3 reads CASSATGVRGYNEQFF. CDR3 coding DNA: TGTGCCAGCAGCGCAACAGGGGTTAGGGGCTACAATGAGCAGTTCTTC. This chain connects TRBV2 to TRBJ2-1; 7 bases line up with TRBD1. Looked up from germline, CDR1 is SNHLY and CDR2 is FYNNEI. The V gene end was trimmed by 6 bases and the J gene end by 3 bases; junction bases not matched to a gene: 11. The CDR3 spans 16 residues.

This rearrangement joins TRBV29-1 to TRBJ1-2, with TRBD1 as a possible D gene (5 bases). V was pared by 6 bases and J by 4 bases, with 24 bases between. Germline CDR1 and CDR2: SQVTM and ANQGSEA. The CDR3 has 16 amino acids. CDR3 region: CSVHTGTSTPLYGYTF. The CDR3 coding sequence is TGCAGCGTCCATACAGGCACCTCGACTCCCCTCTATGGCTACACCTTC.

The chain links TRBV29-1 to TRBJ2-3, with TRBD1 identical over 10 bases. Germline V gene data show CDR1 as SQVTM and CDR2 as ANQGSEA. The length of the CDR3 is 13 residues. With 7 bases clipped from V and 4 bases from J, the junction kept 5 bases outside the gene matches. CDR3 DNA sequence: TGCAGCGCCCGAGGACAGGGGGCAGATACGCAGTATTTT. Protein sequence: CSARGQGADTQYF.

This chain uses TRBV30 with TRBJ2-1; 11 nucleotides agree with TRBD2. Germline lookup yields CDR1 GTSNPN and CDR2 SVGIG (reference sequence). This CDR3 contains 14 residues. J lost 13 bases, V lost 2 bases, and 10 bases had no gene match. As DNA, the CDR3 is TGTGCCTGGAGTATGACTAGCGGGATAGTCCCACAGTTCTTC. Translated, it gives CAWSMTSGIVPQFF.

This clone was seen more than once but under ten times. Here the CDR3 reads CASSPPSVGEGRGSPLHF. CDR3 DNA sequence: TGTGCCAGCTCACCACCGAGTGTCGGGGAAGGCAGAGGTTCACCCCTCCACTTT. This rearrangement joins TRBV18 to TRBJ1-6; unclear D gene. Germline V gene sequence: CDR1 KGHSH, CDR2 LQKENI. The CDR3 is 18 residues long. V was trimmed by 0 bases and J by 9 bases, leaving 21 bases between them.